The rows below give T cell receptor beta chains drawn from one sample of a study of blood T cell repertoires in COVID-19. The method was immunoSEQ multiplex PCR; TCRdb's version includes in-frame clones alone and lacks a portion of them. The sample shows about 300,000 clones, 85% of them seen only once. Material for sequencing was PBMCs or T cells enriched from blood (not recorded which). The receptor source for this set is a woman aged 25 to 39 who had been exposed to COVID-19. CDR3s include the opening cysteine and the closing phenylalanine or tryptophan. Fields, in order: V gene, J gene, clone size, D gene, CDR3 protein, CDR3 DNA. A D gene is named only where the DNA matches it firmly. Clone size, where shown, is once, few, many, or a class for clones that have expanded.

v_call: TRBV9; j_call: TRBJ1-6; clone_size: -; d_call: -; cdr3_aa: CASSVAQESPLHF; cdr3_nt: TGTGCCAGCAGCGTCGCCCAAGAGTCACCCCTCCACTTT
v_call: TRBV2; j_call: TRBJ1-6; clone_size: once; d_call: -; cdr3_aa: CATILGENSPLHF; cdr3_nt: TGTGCCACCATACTCGGGGAAAATTCACCCCTCCACTTT
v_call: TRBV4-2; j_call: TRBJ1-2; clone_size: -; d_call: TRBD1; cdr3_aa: CASSQDSTGVYGYTF; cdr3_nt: TGTGCCAGCAGCCAAGATTCGACAGGGGTCTATGGCTACACCTTC
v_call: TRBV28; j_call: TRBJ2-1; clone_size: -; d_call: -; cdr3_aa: CASTATGTAGYNEQFF; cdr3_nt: TGTGCCAGCACCGCAACCGGGACAGCGGGCTACAATGAGCAGTTCTTC
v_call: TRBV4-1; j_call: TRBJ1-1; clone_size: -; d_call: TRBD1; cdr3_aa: CASSQRTGRAFF; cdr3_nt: TGCGCCAGCAGCCAACGGACAGGACGAGCTTTCTTT
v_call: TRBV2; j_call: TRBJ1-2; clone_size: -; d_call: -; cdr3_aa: CASEQGPTNYGYTF; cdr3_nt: TGTGCCAGCGAGCAGGGTCCCACTAACTATGGCTACACCTTC
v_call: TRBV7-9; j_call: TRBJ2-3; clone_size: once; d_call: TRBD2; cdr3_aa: CASSPVAGSSTDTQYF; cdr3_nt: TGTGCCAGCAGCCCTGTAGCGGGGTCAAGCACAGATACGCAGTATTTT
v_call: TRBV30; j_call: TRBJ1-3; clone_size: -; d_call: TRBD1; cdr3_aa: CAWSRIRGFSGSGNTIYF; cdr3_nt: TGTGCCTGGAGCAGGATCAGGGGGTTCAGTGGCTCTGGAAACACCATATATTTT
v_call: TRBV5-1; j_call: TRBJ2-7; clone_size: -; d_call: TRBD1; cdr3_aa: CASSLTVTGGYEQYF; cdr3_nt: TGCGCCAGCAGCTTGACCGTGACAGGGGGCTACGAGCAGTACTTC
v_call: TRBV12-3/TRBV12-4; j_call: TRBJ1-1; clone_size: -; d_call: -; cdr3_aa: CASSLMGVTEAFF; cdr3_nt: TGTGCCAGCAGTTTGATGGGAGTTACTGAAGCTTTCTTT
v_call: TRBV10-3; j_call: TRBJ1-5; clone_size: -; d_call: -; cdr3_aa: CAISDRAGQPQHF; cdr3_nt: TGTGCCATCAGTGACAGGGCCGGTCAGCCCCAGCATTTT
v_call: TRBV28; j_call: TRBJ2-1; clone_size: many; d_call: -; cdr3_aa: CASRTGVTHNEQFF; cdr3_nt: TGTGCCAGCAGAACGGGGGTGACACACAATGAGCAGTTCTTC
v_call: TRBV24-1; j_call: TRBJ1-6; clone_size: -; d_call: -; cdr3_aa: CATSDGDSPLHF; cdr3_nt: TGTGCCACCAGTGACGGGGATTCACCCCTCCACTTT
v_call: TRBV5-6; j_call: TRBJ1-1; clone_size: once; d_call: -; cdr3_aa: CASSLILRVNTEAFF; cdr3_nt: TGTGCCAGCAGCTTGATTCTACGGGTGAACACTGAAGCTTTCTTT
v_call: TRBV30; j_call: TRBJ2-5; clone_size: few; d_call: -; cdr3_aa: CAWSVKYGTQYF; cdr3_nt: TGTGCCTGGAGTGTAAAGTACGGGACCCAGTACTTC
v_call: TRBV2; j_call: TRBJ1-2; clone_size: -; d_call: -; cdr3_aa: CASRIDSAGYTF; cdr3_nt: TGTGCCAGCAGAATCGACTCAGCGGGCTACACCTTC
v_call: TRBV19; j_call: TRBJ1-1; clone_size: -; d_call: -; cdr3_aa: CASSTRDSNTEAFF; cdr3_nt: TGTGCCAGTAGTACCAGGGATTCGAACACTGAAGCTTTCTTT
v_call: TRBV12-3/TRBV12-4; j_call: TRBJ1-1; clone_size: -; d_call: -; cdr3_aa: CASSFTGGEAFF; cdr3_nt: TGTGCCAGCAGTTTCACGGGAGGTGAAGCTTTCTTT
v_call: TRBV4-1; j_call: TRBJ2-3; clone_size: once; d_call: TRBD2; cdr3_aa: CASSLTGTSGTDTQYF; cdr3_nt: TGCGCCAGCAGCCTGACCGGGACTAGCGGGACAGATACGCAGTATTTT
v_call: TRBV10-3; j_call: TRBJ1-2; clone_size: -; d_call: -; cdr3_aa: CAISGSGGDGYTF; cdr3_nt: TGTGCCATCAGTGGTTCGGGGGGTGATGGCTACACCTTC
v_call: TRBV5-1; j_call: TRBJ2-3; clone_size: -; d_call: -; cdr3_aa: CASREQGMGDTQYF; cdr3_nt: TGCGCCAGCAGAGAACAGGGTATGGGTGATACGCAGTATTTT
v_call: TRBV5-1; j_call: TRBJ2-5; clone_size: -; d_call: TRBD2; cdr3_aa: CASSPVASGRGTQYF; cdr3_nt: TGCGCCAGCAGCCCGGTGGCTAGCGGGAGGGGGACCCAGTACTTC